This T cell receptor (beta chain) was recorded in a study of blood T cell repertoires in COVID-19. Study summary: PBMCs, B-cell-depleted T cells, or T cells provided the cDNA or gDNA that made up the material.

Original data processing: Estimated nucleated cell counts came from reference gene primer amplification. Sequencing was performed with immunoSEQ multiplex PCR; in TCRdb, only in-frame clones are kept and a portion is missing. The V and J calls and clone size are taken from that table; D and trimming were inferred from the DNA. The sample shows over 200,000 clones, 80% to 90% of them seen only once. Recovered status in Cohort 3 required two negative PCRs, clearance, or symptom resolution. The TCR comes from a man in his forties or fifties who had recovered from COVID-19. Sequenced sample: PBMCs or T cells enriched from blood (not recorded which).

CDR3 nucleotides: TGTGCCTGGAGTGTAGCGGCAGGGGTATACTTC. As protein: CAWSVAAGVYF. The chain is built from TRBV30 and TRBJ2-5, with D possibly matching TRBD1 (6 bases). There are 11 residues in the CDR3. Per the germline V gene, CDR1 is GTSNPN and CDR2 is SVGIG (reference sequence). V dropped 0 bases and J dropped 14 bases, with 13 bases sitting between them.